Following are 19 T cell receptor beta chains from one sample sequenced in a study of shared T cell receptors in the human thymus. Assay: immunoSEQ multiplex PCR; the TCRdb copy retains only in-frame clones and omits some. The sample shows roughly 700,000 clones, roughly 90% of them seen only once. This sample also appeared in a second study, on human thymus T cells.

Sequencing used thymocytes. The receptors were gathered from a boy under two years old with a congenital heart defect.

The V call is TRBV4-1, the J call TRBJ1-2; D is possibly TRBD1 (6 bases). V lost 4 bases and J lost 3, with 15 bases in between. CDR1 and CDR2 (germline): MGHRA, YSYEKL. The CDR3 is 15 residues long. The CDR3 DNA follows: TGCGCCAGCAGCCGTGAGGACAGCCCGGACTATGGCTACACCTTC. This gives the protein CASSREDSPDYGYTF.

This chain uses TRBV6-1 with TRBJ1-4; 7 bases match TRBD1. From germline, CDR1 is MNHNS and CDR2 SASEGT. V lost 6 bases, J lost 8 bases, and 3 bases stayed unmatched. The CDR3 contains 12 residues. The CDR3 DNA follows: TGTGCCAGCAGGCAGGGGGGCGAAAAACTGTTTTTT. Translated: CASRQGGEKLFF.

V and J are TRBV5-6 and TRBJ2-3, with D hard to call. Looked up from germline, CDR1 is SGHDT and CDR2 is YYEEEE. Trimming shortened V by 1 base and J by 3 bases, and 6 bases separated the two germline ends. The CDR3 has 13 amino acids. CDR3 coding DNA: TGTGCCAGCAGCTTGCACGGGACAGATACGCAGTATTTT. Protein product: CASSLHGTDTQYF.

This chain joins TRBV9 and TRBJ2-3; 8 nucleotides align to TRBD2. V shed 0 bases and J 0 bases; nucleotides not matched to a gene: 0. This CDR3 contains 15 residues. In germline, CDR1 is SGDLS, CDR2 YYNGEE. The CDR3 protein is CASSVGLASTDTQYF. The CDR3 DNA sequence: TGTGCCAGCAGCGTAGGACTAGCGAGCACAGATACGCAGTATTTT. Drawing the rest from reference TRBV9 and TRBJ2-3, the complete variable domain is DSGVTQTPKHLITATGQRVTLRCSPRSGDLSVYWYQQSLDQGLQFLIQYYNGEERAKGNILERFSAQQFPDLHSELNLSSLELGDSALYFCASSVGLASTDTQYFGPGTRLTVL.

The rearrangement links TRBV27 to TRBJ2-1, with 10 bases identical to TRBD2. The V gene's germline CDR1 is MNHEY and CDR2 SMNVEV (reference sequence). The CDR3 sequence is 15 residues long. The ends lost 3 bases at V and 3 bases at J; junction bases unmatched: 2. CDR3 loop: CASSFRTSGYNEQFF. The CDR3 DNA is TGTGCCAGCAGTTTTAGGACTAGCGGCTACAATGAGCAGTTCTTC.

The V gene is TRBV28, the J gene TRBJ2-3, with 11 bases identical to TRBD2. The CDR3 length is 16 residues. Germline lookup yields CDR1 MDHEN and CDR2 SYDVKM. V dropped 6 bases and J dropped 5; count of bases not matched to a gene: 10. The CDR3 is CASRVSGRAGGDTQYF. The CDR3 DNA is TGTGCCAGCAGAGTTAGCGGGAGGGCCGGAGGAGATACGCAGTATTTT.

The chain combines TRBV9 with TRBJ2-1, with TRBD2 as a possible D gene (5 bases). Trimming removed 0 bases at V and 15 bases at J, with 7 bases between. The CDR3 totals 10 residues. CDR1 SGDLS and CDR2 YYNGEE come from the germline V gene. The DNA for the CDR3 is TGTGCCAGCAGCGTAGCCGAGGGGTTCTTC. Encoded protein: CASSVAEGFF. Drawing the rest from reference TRBV9 and TRBJ2-1, the complete variable domain is DSGVTQTPKHLITATGQRVTLRCSPRSGDLSVYWYQQSLDQGLQFLIQYYNGEERAKGNILERFSAQQFPDLHSELNLSSLELGDSALYFCASSVAEGFFGPGTRLTVL.

The chain employs TRBV27 and TRBJ2-2; 15 bases agree with TRBD2. V lost 8 bases to trimming and J lost 2 bases; unmatched junction nucleotides: 6. The CDR3 has 17 amino acids. Germline loops: CDR1 MNHEY, CDR2 SMNVEV (reference sequence). CDR3 sequence reads: CASLRTSGRANTGELFF. The CDR3 coding sequence is TGTGCCAGCCTTAGGACTAGCGGGAGGGCCAACACCGGGGAGCTGTTTTTT.

The V gene is TRBV7-2, the J gene TRBJ1-2, with D tentatively TRBD1 (5 bases). V gave up 4 bases and J gave up 4 bases, with 7 bases separating them. Germline assignment: CDR1 SGHTA and CDR2 FQGNSA. The CDR3 has 12 residues. CDR3 coding DNA: TGTGCCAGCAGCTCCGACAGCTATGGCTACACCTTC. Translation: CASSSDSYGYTF.

This clone is a singleton in its sample. The V gene is TRBV9, the J gene TRBJ2-1; 13 nucleotides line up with TRBD2. The germline gives CDR1 SGDLS, CDR2 YYNGEE. The CDR3 length is 15 residues. Trimming at V came to 4 bases and at J to 7 bases, leaving 5 bases not matched to a gene. For the CDR3, the DNA is TGTGCCAGCAGCTCGGGACTAGCGGGAAAGAATGAGCAGTTCTTC. It yields the protein CASSSGLAGKNEQFF.

The V gene is TRBV5-5, the J gene TRBJ2-7; 8 nucleotides align to TRBD1. The germline V gene encodes CDR1 SGHKS and CDR2 YYEKEE (reference sequence). The CDR3 runs to 15 residues. After removal of 4 bases from V and 2 bases from J, the junction contained 8 bases not matched to a gene. This CDR3 reads CASSRSTGVPYEQYF. The CDR3 nucleotides read TGTGCCAGCAGCCGCTCGACAGGGGTCCCCTACGAGCAGTACTTC.

This sequence joins TRBV2 and TRBJ1-2, with 7 bases matching TRBD1. The CDR3 covers 13 residues. With V trimmed by 11 bases and J by 4 bases, 10 bases remained unmatched. Germline loops: CDR1 SNHLY, CDR2 FYNNEI. The CDR3 coding sequence is TGTGCCGGGATGGGACAGCAGGGCTATGGCTACACCTTC. It is translated as CAGMGQQGYGYTF. The full variable domain, completed using reference TRBV2 and TRBJ1-2, is EPEVTQTPSHQVTQMGQEVILRCVPISNHLYFYWYRQILGQKVEFLVSFYNNEISEKSEIFDDQFSVERPDGSNFTLKIRSTKLEDSAMYFCAGMGQQGYGYTFGSGTRLTVV.

The chain uses TRBV9 and TRBJ2-7; D gene unclear. This CDR3 is built from 14 residues. V lost 0 bases to trimming and J lost 5 bases, with 12 bases between them. CDR1 and CDR2 (germline): SGDLS, YYNGEE. As DNA, the CDR3 is TGTGCCAGCAGCGTAGTGCCGGGTGTAGACGAGCAGTACTTC. Protein product: CASSVVPGVDEQYF.

The chain uses TRBV19 and TRBJ2-7, with a possible D match to TRBD2 (5 bases). The CDR3 spans 14 residues. The ends were cut back, 5 bases at V and 0 bases at J, with 11 bases in the middle. The germline gives CDR1 LNHDA, CDR2 SQIVND (reference sequence). DNA for the CDR3: TGTGCCAGTAGTCTACCCGGGAACTCCTACGAGCAGTACTTC. Encoded protein: CASSLPGNSYEQYF.

The chain links TRBV14 to TRBJ2-7; 7 bases line up with TRBD2. The CDR3 totals 14 residues. Germline CDR1 reads SGHDN; CDR2 reads FVKESK. The V gene end was trimmed by 3 bases and the J gene end by 6 bases; junction bases not matched to a gene: 8. The CDR3 loop is CASSHPGREGEQYF. In DNA, the CDR3 is TGTGCCAGCAGCCATCCAGGCAGGGAGGGCGAGCAGTACTTC. Full variable domain (rest looked up from reference TRBV14 and TRBJ2-7): EAGVTQFPSHSVIEKGQTVTLRCDPISGHDNLYWYRRVMGKEIKFLLHFVKESKQDESGMPNNRFLAERTGGTYSTLKVQPAELEDSGVYFCASSHPGREGEQYFGPGTRLTVT.

This clone has a single count. This rearrangement joins TRBV9 to TRBJ2-7, with 14 bases that match TRBD2. CDR3 length: 16 residues. Germline V lookup: CDR1 SGDLS, CDR2 YYNGEE. V was pared by 4 bases and J by 5 bases, with 8 bases of the junction left unmatched. CDR3 residues: CASSRLAGGPRNEQYF. DNA for the CDR3: TGTGCCAGCAGCCGACTAGCGGGAGGGCCGAGGAACGAGCAGTACTTC.

The V call is TRBV18, the J call TRBJ2-1, with 13 bases matching TRBD2. There are 19 residues in the CDR3. Trimming took 2 bases from V and 2 from J; bases not matched to a gene: 9. Germline V gene sequence: CDR1 KGHSH, CDR2 LQKENI. The CDR3 reads CASSPVAGGTSGTYNEQFF. CDR3 DNA sequence: TGTGCCAGCTCACCAGTTGCGGGAGGGACTAGCGGGACCTACAATGAGCAGTTCTTC. The variable domain in full, completed from reference TRBV18 and TRBJ2-1, reads NAGVMQNPRHLVRRRGQEARLRCSPMKGHSHVYWYRQLPEEGLKFMVYLQKENIIDESGMPKERFSAEFPKEGPSILRIQQVVRGDSAAYFCASSPVAGGTSGTYNEQFFGPGTRLTVL.

On this clone: The junction departs from the called germline gene at one end, perhaps through a read error. The CDR3 protein is CAISESPLAGDHF. The CDR3, as DNA: TGTGCCATCAGTGAGTCCCCACTAGCGGGAGACCACTTC. The chain links TRBV10-3 to TRBJ2-5; 11 bases match TRBD2. Germline-derived CDR1 and CDR2 are ENHRY and SYGVKD. The CDR3 is made up of 13 amino acids.

Only a few counts were recorded for this clone. The V and J genes are TRBV7-2 and TRBJ2-7, with 8 bases that match TRBD2. CDR3 size: 13 residues. The germline V gene encodes CDR1 SGHTA and CDR2 FQGNSA. V was clipped by 2 bases and J by 9 bases; unmatched bases: 6. The CDR3 loop reads CASSLITGGVQYF. CDR3 in DNA: TGTGCCAGCAGCTTAATCACGGGAGGGGTGCAGTACTTC. Supplemented by reference TRBV7-2 and TRBJ2-7, the full variable domain reads GAGVSQSPSNKVTEKGKDVELRCDPISGHTALYWYRQSLGQGLEFLIYFQGNSAPDKSGLPSDRFSAERTGGSVSTLTIQRTQQEDSAVYLCASSLITGGVQYFGPGTRLTVT.